In this sample, the clone carrying this T cell receptor beta chain turned up a few times. Its antigen is currently unknown. A much larger clone lies a single base off, so this may be a read error. The data stem from a study of T cells in Graves' hyperthyroidism and ophthalmopathy. Study-wide results and caveats: Appearing also in blood were most of the thyroid clonotypes expanded above 0.001. Ophthalmopathy was model-predicted a median approximately six months pre-onset.

Germline V gives CDR1 GTSNPN, CDR2 SVGIG (reference sequence). V lost 2 bases and J 1 base, leaving 4 bases between the germline ends. CDR3 length equals 12 residues. Exclusion followed for patients with uncontrolled infection, other autoimmune disease, pregnancy or lactation. Diagnoses rested on clinical symptoms, serum thyroxine and TRAb, thyroid ultrasound and orbital computed tomography. Regions amplified from RNA transcripts were the TCR beta CDR3 regions. The HTBI primer set was used in a first-round RT-PCR of the TCR CDR3. TCRdb itself ran the multiplex PCR reads through MiXCR, one entry per CDR3 protein. The sample has under 600,000 distinct CDR3 sequences; 15% to 20% are singletons.

This receptor was identified in a woman aged 40-49 years with Graves' ophthalmopathy. The rearrangement joins TRBV30 to TRBJ2-3, with D unresolved. Input material: blood. The CDR3 is CAWSSRTDTQYF. The CDR3 nucleotides are TGTGCCTGGAGTTCTCGCACAGATACGCAGTATTTT.